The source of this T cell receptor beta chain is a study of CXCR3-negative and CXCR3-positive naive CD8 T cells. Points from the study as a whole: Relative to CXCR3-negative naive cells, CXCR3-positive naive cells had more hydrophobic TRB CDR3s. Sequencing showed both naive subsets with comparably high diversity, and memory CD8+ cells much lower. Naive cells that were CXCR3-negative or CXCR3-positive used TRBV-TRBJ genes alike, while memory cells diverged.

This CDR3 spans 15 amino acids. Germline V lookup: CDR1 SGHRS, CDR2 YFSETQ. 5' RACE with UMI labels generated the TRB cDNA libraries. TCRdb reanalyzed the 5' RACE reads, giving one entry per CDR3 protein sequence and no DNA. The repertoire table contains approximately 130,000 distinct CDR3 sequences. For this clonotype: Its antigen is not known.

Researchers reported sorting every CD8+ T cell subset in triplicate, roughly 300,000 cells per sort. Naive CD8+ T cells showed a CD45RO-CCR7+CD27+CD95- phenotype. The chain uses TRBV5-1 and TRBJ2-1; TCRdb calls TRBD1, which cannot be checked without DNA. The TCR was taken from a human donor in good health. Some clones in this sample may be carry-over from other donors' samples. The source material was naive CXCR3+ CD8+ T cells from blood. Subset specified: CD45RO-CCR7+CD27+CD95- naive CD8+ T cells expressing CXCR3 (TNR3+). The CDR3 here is CASSYGGQFIDEQFF.